These 20 T cell receptor beta chains were all obtained from the same sample, sequenced in a study of blood T cell repertoires in COVID-19 (dated by TCRdb to between 2020 and 2021). Receptor libraries were prepared by the immunoSEQ multiplex PCR assay. TCRdb took over this immuneACCESS table, retaining in-frame rearrangements with V and J assigned. Such tables are incomplete; in checked studies, under half of the missing clones stem from an unresolved V gene, and the remainder is unexplained. The sample table contains tens of thousands of clones; only one count was recorded for around nine tenths of them. Around 12% of the sample lies in the top ten. The sequenced material came from peripheral blood. The receptors come from a man in his 70s with active or convalescent COVID-19.

The CDR3 spells CASSSPGGGETQYF. CDR3 nucleotide sequence: TGCGCCAGCAGCTCACCGGGAGGGGGGGAGACCCAGTACTTC. The V call is TRBV5-1, the J call TRBJ2-5; 8 positions agree with TRBD2. The V gene's germline CDR1 is SGHRS and CDR2 YFSETQ. J gave up 5 bases and V 3 bases, and 6 bases lay outside the gene matches. The CDR3 covers 14 residues.

V and J are TRBV6-4 and TRBJ2-3; TRBD2 matches at 12 bases. The CDR3 loop spans 15 amino acids. CDR1 is MRHNA and CDR2 is SNTAGT in the germline V gene. V trimming: 8 bases; J trimming: 6 bases; junction bases outside the gene matches: 9. In DNA, the CDR3 is TGTGCCAGCGCCCCTAGCGGGGGGGCGTTTGATACGCAGTATTTT. Encoded protein: CASAPSGGAFDTQYF.

There are a few counts of this clone. This chain uses TRBV3-1 (or the pseudogene TRBV3-2) with TRBJ2-1; D call uncertain. Germline V CDR1 and CDR2: LGHDT, YNNKEL (reference sequence). V lost 3 bases and J lost 8, with 5 bases in between. This CDR3 is 11 amino acids long. For the CDR3, the DNA is TGTGCCAGCAGCCAGGGCTATGAGCAGTTCTTC. Protein sequence: CASSQGYEQFF.

This chain links TRBV30 with TRBJ1-2; 9 bases agree with TRBD1. The CDR3 loop spans 13 amino acids. CDR1 GTSNPN and CDR2 SVGIG come from the germline V gene (reference sequence). Trimming at V came to 3 bases and at J to 7 bases, leaving 6 bases not matched to a gene. CDR3: CAWSAGQGFGYTF. CDR3 coding DNA: TGTGCCTGGAGCGCGGGACAGGGCTTTGGCTACACCTTC.

The CDR3 coding sequence is TGTGCCAGCAGACAGGGACTAGCGGGGTTCAATGAGCAGTTCTTC. Translation: CASRQGLAGFNEQFF. This chain uses TRBV7-8 with TRBJ2-1; 13 nucleotides line up with TRBD2. CDR1 SGHVS and CDR2 FQNEAQ come from the germline V gene. Trimming took 6 bases from V and 6 from J; bases not matched to a gene: 5. CDR3 length: 15 residues. The variable domain in full, completed from reference TRBV7-8 and TRBJ2-1, reads GAGVSQSPRYKVAKRGQDVALRCDPISGHVSLFWYQQALGQGPEFLTYFQNEAQLDKSGLPSDRFFAERPEGSVSTLKIQRTQQEDSAVYLCASRQGLAGFNEQFFGPGTRLTVL.

This clone was seen a few times. This sequence joins TRBV6-5 and TRBJ1-2, with D possibly TRBD1 on 6 matching bases. V lost 4 bases and J lost 4, with 16 bases in between. The V gene's germline CDR1 is MNHEY and CDR2 SVGAGI. CDR3 length: 15 amino acids. The CDR3 region is CASSLSSGDGYGYTF. The DNA of the CDR3 is TGTGCCAGCAGTTTATCGTCAGGGGATGGCTATGGCTACACCTTC.

V and J are TRBV18 and TRBJ1-2, with D maybe TRBD1 (5 bases). With 3 bases removed from V and 2 bases from J, the gap between germline ends came to 16 bases. Germline V gives CDR1 KGHSH, CDR2 LQKENI. This CDR3 region has 16 residues. The CDR3 spells CASSPSQGPGNYGYTF. In nucleotides, the CDR3 is TGTGCCAGCTCACCTTCGCAGGGTCCCGGGAACTATGGCTACACCTTC.

The V and J genes are TRBV20-1 and TRBJ2-3; tentative D call: TRBD2 (5 bases). The CDR3 sequence is 11 residues long. Looked up from germline, CDR1 is DFQATT and CDR2 is SNEGSKA (reference sequence). V was shortened by 3 bases and J by 9 bases, with 10 bases between the two germline ends. CDR3 sequence reads: CSARDSGTQYF. The CDR3 DNA follows: TGCAGTGCTAGGGACTCCGGCACGCAGTATTTT.

The chain uses TRBV19 and TRBJ2-2; D might be TRBD2 (5 bases). Trimming removed 5 bases at V and 8 bases at J, with 6 bases between. Germline V gene lookup returns CDR1 LNHDA and CDR2 SQIVND (reference sequence). The CDR3 is made up of 11 amino acids. Here the CDR3 DNA reads TGTGCCAGTAGTCTAGCTGGGGAGCTGTTTTTT. Amino acids: CASSLAGELFF.

The CDR3 spells CASSPGDRDYEQYF. The CDR3 DNA reads TGTGCCAGCTCACCAGGGGACAGGGACTACGAGCAGTACTTC. The J gene is TRBJ2-7, the V gene TRBV18; 9 bases fit TRBD1. Germline lookup yields CDR1 KGHSH and CDR2 LQKENI. J was trimmed by 3 bases and V by 2 bases; bases with no gene match: 2. The CDR3 has 14 amino acids. Drawing the rest from reference TRBV18 and TRBJ2-7, the complete variable domain is NAGVMQNPRHLVRRRGQEARLRCSPMKGHSHVYWYRQLPEEGLKFMVYLQKENIIDESGMPKERFSAEFPKEGPSILRIQQVVRGDSAAYFCASSPGDRDYEQYFGPGTRLTVT.

The rearrangement joins TRBV10-1 to TRBJ2-7; TRBD2 might be the D (5 bases). V was cut by 6 bases and J by 3 bases, with 9 bases left in between. The germline gives CDR1 WNHNN, CDR2 SYGVQD (reference sequence). The CDR3 sequence is 12 residues long. CDR3: CASSEGGYEQYF. The CDR3 DNA is TGCGCCAGCAGCGAGGGCGGCTACGAGCAGTACTTC.

The gene calls are TRBV28 and TRBJ1-2; D uncertain. This CDR3 contains 14 residues. V was shortened by 3 bases and J by 0 bases, with 8 bases between the two germline ends. Germline values: CDR1 MDHEN, CDR2 SYDVKM. CDR3 sequence: CASSFAGPNYGYTF. CDR3 bases: TGTGCCAGCAGTTTTGCGGGTCCTAACTATGGCTACACCTTC.

The chain combines TRBV6-5 with TRBJ2-1; 9 nucleotides agree with TRBD2. Germline V CDR1 and CDR2: MNHEY, SVGAGI. There are 15 residues in the CDR3. Unmatched junction bases numbered 7, after V lost 6 bases and J lost 4 bases. The DNA of the CDR3 is TGTGCCAGCAGCGTTAGCGGGGGCGATTACAATGAGCAGTTCTTC. Its translation is CASSVSGGDYNEQFF.

The chain links TRBV27 to TRBJ1-4; D is possibly TRBD1 (6 bases). Trimming removed 6 bases at V and 7 bases at J, with 15 bases between. Germline V gene lookup returns CDR1 MNHEY and CDR2 SMNVEV (reference sequence). This CDR3 has 14 amino acids. As DNA, the CDR3 is TGTGCCAGCAGCCTGGCAGGGGAAAGTGAAAAACTGTTTTTT. Translation: CASSLAGESEKLFF.

This rearrangement joins TRBV2 to TRBJ2-5; 13 positions agree with TRBD2. Germline CDR1 is SNHLY and CDR2 is FYNNEI. The junction had 4 bases not matched to a gene; V was cut back by 6 bases and J by 0 bases. The CDR3 totals 16 residues. The CDR3 coding sequence is TGTGCCAGCAGCCGGACTAGCGGGGGAAACCAAGAGACCCAGTACTTC. Protein: CASSRTSGGNQETQYF. Using reference TRBV2 and TRBJ2-5 for the parts outside the CDR3, the full variable domain is EPEVTQTPSHQVTQMGQEVILRCVPISNHLYFYWYRQILGQKVEFLVSFYNNEISEKSEIFDDQFSVERPDGSNFTLKIRSTKLEDSAMYFCASSRTSGGNQETQYFGPGTRLLVL.

The chain carries TRBV20-1 and TRBJ1-4; D is undetermined. Germline lookup yields CDR1 DFQATT and CDR2 SNEGSKA (reference sequence). The length of the CDR3 is 10 residues. The V end lost 3 bases, the J end lost 7 bases, and 3 bases lay between the germline ends. The CDR3: CSASREKLFF. For the CDR3, the DNA is TGCAGTGCTAGTCGTGAAAAACTGTTTTTT.

The table lists this clone with a count of one. In nucleotides, the CDR3 is TGTGCTAGTGGCCGGGAAGGTAGCAATCAGCCCCAGCATTTT. Residues: CASGREGSNQPQHF. The chain joins TRBV12-5 to TRBJ1-5, with no clear D. CDR3 length: 14 residues. Germline V CDR1 and CDR2: LGHNT, FRNRAP. The V gene lost 6 bases and the J gene lost 0 bases, with 9 bases spanning the gap.

The chain is built from TRBV5-1 and TRBJ2-5; 7 bases align to TRBD2. The germline gives CDR1 SGHRS, CDR2 YFSETQ. The CDR3 is 14 residues long. Trimming removed 4 bases from V and 5 bases from J; junction bases left unmatched: 8. CDR3 DNA sequence: TGCGCCAGCAGCGAAAGAGCGGGGCGGGAGACCCAGTACTTC. Residues: CASSERAGRETQYF.

A note on this clone: A read error may account for a junction end that differs from germline. The genes are TRBV19 and TRBJ2-3, with TRBD1 identical over 7 bases. CDR1 is LNHDA and CDR2 is SQIVND in the germline V gene (reference sequence). The CDR3 has 14 amino acids. The CDR3 nucleotides read TGTGCCAGTAGTATAGCGGGGACAGCAGATCCGCAGTATTTT. It is translated as CASSIAGTADPQYF.

This rearrangement joins TRBV27 to TRBJ2-7; TRBD2 is a possible D gene (5 bases). V was pared by 8 bases and J by 5 bases, with 16 bases between. The germline gives CDR1 MNHEY, CDR2 SMNVEV (reference sequence). This CDR3 is built from 13 residues. The CDR3 DNA follows: TGTGCCAGCTGGCGGACCGGGCGGGACGAGCAGTACTTC. Translated: CASWRTGRDEQYF.